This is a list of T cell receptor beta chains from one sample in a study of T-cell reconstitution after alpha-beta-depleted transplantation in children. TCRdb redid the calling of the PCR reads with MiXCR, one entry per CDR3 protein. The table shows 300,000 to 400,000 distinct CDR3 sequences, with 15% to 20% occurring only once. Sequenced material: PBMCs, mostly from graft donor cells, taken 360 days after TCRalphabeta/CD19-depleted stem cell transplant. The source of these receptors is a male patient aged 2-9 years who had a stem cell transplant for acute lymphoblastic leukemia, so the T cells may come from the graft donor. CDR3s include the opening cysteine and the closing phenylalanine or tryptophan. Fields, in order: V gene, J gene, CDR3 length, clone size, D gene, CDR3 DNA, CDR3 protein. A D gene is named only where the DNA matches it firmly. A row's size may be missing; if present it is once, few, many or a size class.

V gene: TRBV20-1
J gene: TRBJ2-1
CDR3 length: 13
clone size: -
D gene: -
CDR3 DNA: TGCAGTGCTAGGAGGGCCATGTACAATGAGCAGTTCTTC
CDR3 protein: CSARRAMYNEQFF

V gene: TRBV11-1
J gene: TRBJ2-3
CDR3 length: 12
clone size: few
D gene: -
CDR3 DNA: TGTGCCAGCAGCTTACTAGGTCATACGCAGTATTTT
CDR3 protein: CASSLLGHTQYF

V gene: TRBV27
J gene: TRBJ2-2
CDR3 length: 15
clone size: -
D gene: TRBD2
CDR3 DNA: TGTGCCAGCAGTTTCATGGCGGGAGAGACCGGGGAGCTGTTTTTT
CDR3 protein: CASSFMAGETGELFF

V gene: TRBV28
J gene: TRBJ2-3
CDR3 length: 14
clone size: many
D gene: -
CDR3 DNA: TGTGCCAGCAGTTCAGGACGAAGGCCAGATACGCAGTATTTT
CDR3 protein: CASSSGRRPDTQYF

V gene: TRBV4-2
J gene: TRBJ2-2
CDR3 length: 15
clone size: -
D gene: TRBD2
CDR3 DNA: TGTGCCAGCAGCCAAGCCCCCGGGAGGGGGGGGGAGCTGTTTTTT
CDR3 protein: CASSQAPGRGGELFF

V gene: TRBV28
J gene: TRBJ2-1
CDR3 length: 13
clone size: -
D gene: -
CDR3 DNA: TGTGCCAGCAGTGGGGCGGTCCGGGATGAGCAGTTCTTC
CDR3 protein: CASSGAVRDEQFF

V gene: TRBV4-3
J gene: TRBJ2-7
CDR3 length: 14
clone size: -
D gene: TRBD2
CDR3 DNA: TGCGCCAGCAGCCAAGTTAGTTCGGGAGGCGAGCAGTACTTC
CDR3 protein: CASSQVSSGGEQYF

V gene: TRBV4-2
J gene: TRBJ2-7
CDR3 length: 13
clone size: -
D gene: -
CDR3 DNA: TGTGCCAGCAGCCAAGAGAGGGCCTACGAGCAGTACTTC
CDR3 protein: CASSQERAYEQYF

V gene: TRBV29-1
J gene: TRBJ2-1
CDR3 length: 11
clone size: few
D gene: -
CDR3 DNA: TGCAGCGTTGAAGAACGGTTTGGGGGGTTCTTC
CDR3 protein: CSVEERFGGFF

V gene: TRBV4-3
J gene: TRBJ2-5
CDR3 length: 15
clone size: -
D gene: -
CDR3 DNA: TGCGCCAGCAGCCATAGCGGAGACCTTCAAGAGACCCAGTACTTC
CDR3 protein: CASSHSGDLQETQYF

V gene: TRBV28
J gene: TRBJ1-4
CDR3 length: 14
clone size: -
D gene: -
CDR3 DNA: TGTGCCAGCCGTCAGGAGTTGTCTAATGAAAAACTGTTTTTT
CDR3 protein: CASRQELSNEKLFF

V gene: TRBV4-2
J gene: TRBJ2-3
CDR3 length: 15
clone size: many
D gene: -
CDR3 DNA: TGTGCCAGCAGCCAAGAAGTAACTAGCACAGATACGCAGTATTTT
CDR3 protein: CASSQEVTSTDTQYF

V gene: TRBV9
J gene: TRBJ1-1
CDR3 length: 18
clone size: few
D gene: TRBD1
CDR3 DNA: TGTGCCAGCAGCGATTTGACCCAGGACAGGGGAATCTATAATGAAGCTTTCTTT
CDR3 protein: CASSDLTQDRGIYNEAFF

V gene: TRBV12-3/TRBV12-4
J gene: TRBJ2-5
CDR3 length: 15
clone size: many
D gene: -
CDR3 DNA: TGTGCCAGCAGGCCCAACTCGGGACTGAAAGAGACCCAGTACTTC
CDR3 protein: CASRPNSGLKETQYF

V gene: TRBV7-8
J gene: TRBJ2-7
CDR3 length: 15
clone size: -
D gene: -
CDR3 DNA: TGTGCCAGCAGTTCAGGGCCCCTGGGATCCTACGAGCAGTACTTC
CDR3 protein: CASSSGPLGSYEQYF

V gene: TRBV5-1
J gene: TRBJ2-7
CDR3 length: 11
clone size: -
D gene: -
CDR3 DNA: TGCGCCAGCACCGGGAACTACGAGCAGTACTTC
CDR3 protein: CASTGNYEQYF

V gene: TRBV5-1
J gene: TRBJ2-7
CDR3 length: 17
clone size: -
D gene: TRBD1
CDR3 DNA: TGCGCCAGCAGCAGCACAGGGGGCCCGTCTCATTTATACGAGCAGTACTTC
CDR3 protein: CASSSTGGPSHLYEQYF

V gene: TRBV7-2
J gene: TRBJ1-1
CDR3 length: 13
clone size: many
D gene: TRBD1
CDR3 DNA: TGTGCCAGCAGCTTAGCCAGGGGGACTGAAGCTTTCTTT
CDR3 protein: CASSLARGTEAFF

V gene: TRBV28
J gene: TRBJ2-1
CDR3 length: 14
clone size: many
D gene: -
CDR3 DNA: TGTGCCAGCAGTTTCGGGTTCGGGCCCAATGAGCAGTTCTTC
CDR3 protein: CASSFGFGPNEQFF

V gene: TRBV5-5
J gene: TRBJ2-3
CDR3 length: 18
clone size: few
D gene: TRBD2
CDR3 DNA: TGTGCCAGCAGCTTGGGGACTAGCGGGAGGGCACACACAGATACGCAGTATTTT
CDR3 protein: CASSLGTSGRAHTDTQYF

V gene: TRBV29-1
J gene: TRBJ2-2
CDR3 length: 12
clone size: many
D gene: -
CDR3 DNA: TGCAGCGTGGTTGGAGACACCGGGGAGCTGTTTTTT
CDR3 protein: CSVVGDTGELFF

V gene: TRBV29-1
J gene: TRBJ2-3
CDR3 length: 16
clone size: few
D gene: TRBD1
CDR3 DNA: TGCAGCGTTGAGGGCGGGGACAGGGGGTTTGTAGATACGCAGTATTTT
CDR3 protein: CSVEGGDRGFVDTQYF

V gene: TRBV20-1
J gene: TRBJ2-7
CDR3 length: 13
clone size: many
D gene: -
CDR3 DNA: TGCAGTGCTAGAGATCTCTCAACCTACGAGCAGTACTTC
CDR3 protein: CSARDLSTYEQYF

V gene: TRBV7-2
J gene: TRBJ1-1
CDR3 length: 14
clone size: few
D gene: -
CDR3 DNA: TGTGCCAGCAGCTCTATCGGGGGGCCCACTGAAGCTTTCTTT
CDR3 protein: CASSSIGGPTEAFF

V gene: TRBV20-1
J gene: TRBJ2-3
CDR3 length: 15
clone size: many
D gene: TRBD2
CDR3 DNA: TGCAGTGCTAGAGAAGGCGGGAGGAGCACAGATACGCAGTATTTT
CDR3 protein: CSAREGGRSTDTQYF

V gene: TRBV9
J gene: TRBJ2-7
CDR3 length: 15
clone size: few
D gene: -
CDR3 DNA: TGTGCCAGCAGCGTAGACGGGACCCCGGGTGACGAGCAGTACTTC
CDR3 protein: CASSVDGTPGDEQYF

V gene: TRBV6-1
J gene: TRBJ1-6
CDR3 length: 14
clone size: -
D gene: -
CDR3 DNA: TGTGCCAGCAGTGATGGCGCAGTTAATTCACCCCTCCACTTT
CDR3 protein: CASSDGAVNSPLHF

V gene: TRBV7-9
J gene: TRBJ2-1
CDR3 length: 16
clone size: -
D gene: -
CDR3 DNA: TGTGCCAGCAGCCAGGGGCGGCGGGAGACCTCCAATGAGCAGTTCTTC
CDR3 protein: CASSQGRRETSNEQFF